Here is one T cell receptor beta chain with its context. This record belongs to a study of molecular identifiers for immune sequencing clone quantification. Study information: Replicate runs used RNA from around 18,000 or 91,000 naive CD8 cells, which was split five ways into aliquots, and four of those aliquots were then sequenced.

Previously reported methods and listed TCR primers produced the bulk TCR libraries. TCRdb independently ran MiXCR on the PCR reads; one entry per CDR3 protein. The sample lists some 320,000 distinct CDR3 sequences, around a fifth occurring once. Naive CD8 T cells were sorted as CD8+CD4-CCR7+CD45RA+. Sequenced: naive CD8+ T cells from blood, with Jurkat cell RNA spiked in. The sample's subset: FACS-sorted CD8+CD4-CCR7+CD45RA+ naive T cells. The receptor was derived from a human donor in good health. Some libraries in this study had Jurkat cell RNA spiked in.

This CDR3 is CASSQLTGSLFEAFF. CDR3 DNA: TGCGCCAGCAGCCAACTTACAGGGAGCTTATTTGAAGCTTTCTTT. The J gene is TRBJ1-1, the V gene TRBV4-3; weak D call: TRBD1 (6 bases). Looked up from germline, CDR1 is LGHNA and CDR2 is YSLEER. CDR3 length equals 15 residues. V lost 2 bases and J lost 7, with 17 bases in between.